This TCR delta chain was sequenced in a study of Vδ1+ human thymocytes. V shed 0 bases and J 8 bases; nucleotides not matched to a gene: 16. Germline V lookup: CDR1 TSWWSYY, CDR2 QGS. This CDR3 comprises 19 residues. The template was reverse-transcribed extracted RNA. The CDR3 regions were amplified by multiplex PCR from V-gene primers to a constant-region primer. TCRdb re-called the multiplex PCR reads through CATT. This sample has about 50,000 delta-chain clones, with less than 15% found just once. Study-wide results and caveats: Highly polyclonal TRG and TRD repertoires with Gaussian CDR3 length distributions appeared in thymus. Unlike peripheral blood Vdelta1+ controls, thymic delta-chain sequences included roughly 22% Vdelta2 and few Vdelta3.

Remarks on this clone: Antigen unknown.

Alphabeta T cells were depleted, then CD3+ Vdelta1+ Vdelta2- thymocytes were FACS-sorted. This sequence originates from a girl less than two years old who had congenital heart surgery. V and J are TRDV1 and TRDJ1, with 12 bases fitting TRDD3. Sequenced material: Vdelta1+ gamma-delta thymocytes from the thymus. The subset was: FACS-sorted CD3+ TCRalphabeta- TCRVdelta1+ TCRVdelta2- thymocytes. The CDR3 is CALGELGVLGDTPVFKLIF. CDR3 sequence (DNA): TGTGCTCTTGGGGAACTAGGAGTACTGGGGGATACACCCGTCTTCAAACTCATCTTT.